The 6 T cell receptor beta chains below all came from one sample that was sequenced in a study of T cells after yellow fever vaccination. In TCRdb, the 5' RACE reads were re-called with MiXCR into one record per CDR3 protein. The sample has around 150,000 distinct CDR3 sequences, around 7.2% seen once. This material consisted of CD4+ T cells sorted from PBMCs, taken less than 6 days after the first yellow fever vaccination. The receptor source for this set is a man younger than 35 who received the YFV17D yellow fever vaccine.

This chain links TRBV7-9 with TRBJ2-7, with D perhaps matching TRBD1 (6 bases). The CDR3 runs to 13 residues. V dropped 5 bases and J dropped 4 bases, with 12 bases sitting between them. Looked up from germline, CDR1 is SEHNR and CDR2 is FQNEAQ (reference sequence). The CDR3 DNA is TGTGCCAGCAGCCGGGACATCGGATACGAGCAGTACTTC. Translating it yields CASSRDIGYEQYF.

This clonotype was seen ten or more times. The chain joins TRBV20-1 to TRBJ2-3, with 9 bases fitting TRBD2. The V gene end was trimmed by 6 bases and the J gene end by 6 bases; junction bases not matched to a gene: 10. Per germline, CDR1 DFQATT and CDR2 SNEGSKA (reference sequence). This CDR3 spans 14 amino acids. The CDR3 nucleotides read TGCAGTGCGTCCTCCAGCGGGGGGAGGGATACGCAGTATTTT. Its translation is CSASSSGGRDTQYF.

This clonotype came up a few times. The chain's CDR3 is CSARDYWSSYEQYF. The DNA for the CDR3 is TGCAGTGCTAGAGATTACTGGAGCTCCTACGAGCAGTACTTC. The chain uses TRBV20-1 and TRBJ2-7; D unclear. Trimming shortened V by 0 bases and J by 0 bases, and 9 bases separated the two germline ends. The CDR3 has 14 amino acids. Germline CDR1 DFQATT, CDR2 SNEGSKA (reference sequence).

In its sample, this clonotype was seen many times. The chain couples TRBV20-1 to TRBJ1-5; D is perhaps TRBD1 (5 bases). Germline V gene data show CDR1 as DFQATT and CDR2 as SNEGSKA (reference sequence). This CDR3 is built from 15 residues. V was clipped by 1 base and J by 4 bases, with 14 bases between them. The CDR3 is CSARVAGVLNQPQHF. The CDR3 region has the DNA TGCAGTGCTAGAGTGGCGGGGGTCTTAAATCAGCCCCAGCATTTT.

The rearrangement joins TRBV11-2 to TRBJ1-1; TRBD1 agrees at 9 bases. With V trimmed by 3 bases and J by 10 bases, 6 bases remained unmatched. The CDR3 is made up of 13 amino acids. Germline CDR1 and CDR2: SGHAT and FQNNGV. The CDR3: CASSFYRGRGAFF. The CDR3 nucleotides read TGTGCCAGCAGCTTTTACAGGGGGCGCGGAGCTTTCTTT.

This clonotype was detected many times. At one end, the junction sequence differs from germline, possibly due to a read error. The genes are TRBV5-1 and TRBJ2-2; 9 bases align to TRBD1. CDR1 SGHRS and CDR2 YFSETQ come from the germline V gene. This CDR3 spans 15 amino acids. The CDR3 reads CASSSGQGNTGELFF. CDR3 DNA sequence: TGTGCCAGCAGCTCGGGACAGGGTAACACCGGGGAGCTGTTTTTT.